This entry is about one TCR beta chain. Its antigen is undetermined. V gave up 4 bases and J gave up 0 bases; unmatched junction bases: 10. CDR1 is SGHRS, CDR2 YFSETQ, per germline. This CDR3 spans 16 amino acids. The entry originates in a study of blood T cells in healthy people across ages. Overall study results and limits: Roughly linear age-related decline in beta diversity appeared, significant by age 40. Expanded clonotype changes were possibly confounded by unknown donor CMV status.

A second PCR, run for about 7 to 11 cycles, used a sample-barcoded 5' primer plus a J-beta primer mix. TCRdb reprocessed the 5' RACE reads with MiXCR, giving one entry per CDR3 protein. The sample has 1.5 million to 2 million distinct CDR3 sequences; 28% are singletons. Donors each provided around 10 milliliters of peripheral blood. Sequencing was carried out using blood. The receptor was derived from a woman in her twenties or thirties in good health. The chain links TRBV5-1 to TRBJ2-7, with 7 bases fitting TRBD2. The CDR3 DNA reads TGCGCCAGCAGCCATTTAAGCGGGGCCCTCTCCTACGAGCAGTACTTC. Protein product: CASSHLSGALSYEQYF.